Listed here are 26 T cell receptor beta chains from one sample, sequenced in a study of human T cells and chemical hapten exposure. TCRdb fed the RACE reads into MiXCR, producing one record per CDR3 protein. Seen here are about 84,000 distinct CDR3 sequences, 10% observed once, and the top ten hold 2% to 2.5%. Time point: patch test 2, 6 weeks after DPC sensitization. Treatment here: therapeutic diphenylcyclopropenone sensitization with weekly scalp DPC. The source was whole blood, collected in connection with sensitization to the hapten diphenylcyclopropenone (DPC). The receptors here all came from a woman aged 25 to 39 with alopecia areata. Some clones in this sample may be carry-over from other donors' samples.

This clonotype came up many times. The chain has TRBV7-9 and TRBJ2-2, with 9 bases aligning to TRBD2. Trimming removed 2 bases from V and 2 bases from J; junction bases left unmatched: 3. The germline gives CDR1 SEHNR, CDR2 FQNEAQ (reference sequence). The CDR3 has 16 amino acids. The CDR3 protein is CASSLRGTSNTGELFF. CDR3 in DNA: TGTGCCAGCAGCTTACGTGGGACTAGCAACACCGGGGAGCTGTTTTTT.

The chain uses TRBV29-1 and TRBJ2-7, with a possible D match to TRBD2 (6 bases). The CDR3 runs to 12 residues. The V end was cut by 2 bases, the J end by 4 bases, with 9 bases between. Germline CDR1 and CDR2: SQVTM and ANQGSEA. The CDR3 loop is CSVETGGYEQYF. For the CDR3, the DNA is TGCAGCGTTGAAACCGGAGGGTACGAGCAGTACTTC.

This clonotype was seen ten or more times. The chain uses TRBV7-8 and TRBJ2-7, with D possibly matching TRBD2 (6 bases). The CDR3 runs 16 residues. Per germline, CDR1 SGHVS and CDR2 FQNEAQ. Trimming took off 2 bases at V and 0 bases at J, with 14 bases between the two ends. CDR3 in amino acids: CASSLTGTSSSYEQYF. The CDR3 nucleotides read TGTGCCAGCAGCTTAACTGGGACTTCCAGCTCCTACGAGCAGTACTTC.

This clonotype was picked up many times. The V call is TRBV28, the J call TRBJ1-4, with TRBD1 as a possible D gene (5 bases). The CDR3 spans 14 residues. The germline gives CDR1 MDHEN, CDR2 SYDVKM. Trimming stripped 3 bases from V and 8 bases from J, with 13 bases between. The CDR3 DNA reads TGTGCCAGCAGTTTTGCACTGGGGGAAGAAAAACTGTTTTTT. Translated, it gives CASSFALGEEKLFF. The entire variable domain, with the rest obtained from reference TRBV28 and TRBJ1-4, is as follows: DVKVTQSSRYLVKRTGEKVFLECVQDMDHENMFWYRQDPGLGLRLIYFSYDVKMKEKGDIPEGYSVSREKKERFSLILESASTNQTSMYLCASSFALGEEKLFFGSGTQLSVL.

This chain links TRBV7-9 with TRBJ2-7; D assignment may be TRBD1 or TRBD2 (5 bases each). The germline V gene encodes CDR1 SEHNR and CDR2 FQNEAQ (reference sequence). Deletions cut 8 bases from V and 1 base from J, with 9 bases between. The CDR3 runs 12 residues. The CDR3 DNA is TGTGCCAGCGGGGACGGTTCCTACGAGCAGTACTTC. The encoded protein is CASGDGSYEQYF.

This clonotype was recorded many times. The chain uses TRBV5-1 and TRBJ2-1; unclear D gene. CDR1 is SGHRS and CDR2 is YFSETQ in the germline V gene. Trimming left V 1 base short and J 2 bases short, with 7 bases between. This CDR3 comprises 14 residues. CDR3 residues: CASSLRSAYNEQFF. CDR3 DNA: TGCGCCAGCAGCTTGAGGAGCGCCTACAATGAGCAGTTCTTC. The full variable domain, in which reference TRBV5-1 and TRBJ2-1 provide the parts outside the CDR3, is KAGVTQTPRYLIKTRGQQVTLSCSPISGHRSVSWYQQTPGQGLQFLFEYFSETQRNKGNFPGRFSGRQFSNSRSEMNVSTLELGDSALYLCASSLRSAYNEQFFGPGTRLTVL.

In this sample, this clonotype turned up many times. This chain connects TRBV12-3 or TRBV12-4 to TRBJ2-5; 7 bases agree with TRBD1. V shed 5 bases, J shed 5 bases, and the junction held 5 bases outside the gene matches. The CDR3 runs 13 residues. Here the CDR3 reads CASSNRDSETQYF. The CDR3 region has the DNA TGTGCCAGCAGTAACCGGGACAGCGAGACCCAGTACTTC.

This clonotype was picked up many times. This chain links TRBV4-3 with TRBJ2-3, with D possibly TRBD2 on 5 matching bases. The ends were cut back, 1 base at V and 1 base at J, with 15 bases in the middle. The CDR3 spans 17 residues. Germline V gives CDR1 LGHNA, CDR2 YSLEER. The DNA of the CDR3 is TGCGCCAGCAGCCAAGTTGCGGGTCTAGCCGGCACAGATACGCAGTATTTT. Its protein is CASSQVAGLAGTDTQYF.

In its sample, this clonotype was seen many times. The chain employs TRBV6-5 and TRBJ2-1; D possibly uses TRBD1 or TRBD2 (5 bases each). Trimming stripped 6 bases from V and 9 bases from J, with 9 bases between. The germline gives CDR1 MNHEY, CDR2 SVGAGI. This CDR3 has 11 residues. The CDR3: CASRGETEQFF. The CDR3 bases are TGTGCCAGCAGAGGGGAGACTGAGCAGTTCTTC.

This clonotype occurred a few times. The chain couples TRBV28 to TRBJ1-5; possible D gene TRBD1, 5 bases. The germline V gene encodes CDR1 MDHEN and CDR2 SYDVKM. The CDR3 extends over 13 amino acids. Between the trimmed V and J ends, which lost 10 bases and 7 bases, there was a span of 17 bases. The CDR3 here is CATWRWQGQPQHF. The CDR3 DNA reads TGTGCCACTTGGAGATGGCAGGGACAGCCCCAGCATTTT.

This clonotype was detected once. The gene calls are TRBV11-2 and TRBJ2-1; 9 positions agree with TRBD1. Germline lookup yields CDR1 SGHAT and CDR2 FQNNGV. The CDR3 loop spans 14 amino acids. V shed 5 bases and J 8 bases; nucleotides not matched to a gene: 7. CDR3 loop: CASSPGTGSDEQFF. For the CDR3, the DNA is TGTGCCAGCAGCCCCGGGACAGGGTCGGATGAGCAGTTCTTC.

This clonotype came up a few times. The chain is built from TRBV6-2 or TRBV6-3 and TRBJ2-7, with TRBD2 matching 12 bases. CDR1 and CDR2 from the germline V gene are MNHEY and SVGEGT. J was trimmed by 6 bases and V by 3 bases; bases with no gene match: 6. The CDR3 sequence is 15 residues long. CDR3 sequence: CASSYPGLAGSEQYF. The CDR3 region has the DNA TGTGCCAGCAGTTATCCGGGACTAGCGGGTTCCGAGCAGTACTTC.

This clonotype was counted only a few times. V is TRBV28 and J is TRBJ2-7; TRBD1 might be the D (5 bases). V lost 6 bases and J lost 0, with 12 bases in between. Germline CDR1 and CDR2: MDHEN and SYDVKM. This CDR3 region has 14 residues. The CDR3 spells CASSNDRLSYEQYF. The CDR3 DNA is TGTGCCAGCAGCAACGACAGACTCTCCTACGAGCAGTACTTC.

This clonotype was seen at least ten times. The V call is TRBV7-3, the J call TRBJ1-1; D call uncertain. In germline, CDR1 is SGHTA, CDR2 FQGTGA. The CDR3 length is 13 residues. Trimming stripped 2 bases from V and 3 bases from J, with 7 bases between. The CDR3 DNA sequence: TGTGCCAGCAGCTTATCTGGGGACACTGAAGCTTTCTTT. This translates into CASSLSGDTEAFF.

This chain uses TRBV5-1 with TRBJ2-5; 8 bases match TRBD1. This CDR3 has 15 amino acids. Germline CDR1 and CDR2: SGHRS and YFSETQ. The junction had 8 bases not matched to a gene; V was cut back by 5 bases and J by 2 bases. The CDR3 DNA reads TGCGCCAGCAGTGTAATGGGGACAGGTCAAGAGACCCAGTACTTC. This encodes CASSVMGTGQETQYF.

This clonotype was seen a few times. CDR3 loop: CASSQDLARLDEQFF. The CDR3 DNA reads TGCGCCAGCAGCCAAGATCTTGCCCGGCTGGATGAGCAGTTCTTC. The chain couples TRBV4-3 to TRBJ2-1; no clear D gene. The germline V gene encodes CDR1 LGHNA and CDR2 YSLEER. Trimming shortened V by 0 bases and J by 8 bases, and 14 bases separated the two germline ends. This CDR3 region has 15 residues.

This clonotype was seen only a few times. The chain couples TRBV24-1 to TRBJ2-3; 10 bases agree with TRBD1. Germline loops: CDR1 KGHDR, CDR2 SFDVKD. CDR3 length equals 15 residues. V lost 6 bases and J lost 3; bases outside the gene matches: 5. DNA for the CDR3: TGTGCCACCAGTTTGACAGGGGGCGGAACAGATACGCAGTATTTT. Protein sequence: CATSLTGGGTDTQYF.

This clonotype has just a few counts. The chain joins TRBV29-1 to TRBJ1-2; 9 bases map to TRBD1. The CDR3 covers 13 residues. J gave up 5 bases and V 5 bases, and 6 bases lay outside the gene matches. Germline loops: CDR1 SQVTM, CDR2 ANQGSEA. For the CDR3, the DNA is TGCAGCGTTTCCGACAGGGGGAATTATGGCTACACCTTC. It yields the protein CSVSDRGNYGYTF. Complete variable domain (other parts from reference TRBV29-1 and TRBJ1-2): SAVISQKPSRDICQRGTSLTIQCQVDSQVTMMFWYRQQPGQSLTLIATANQGSEATYESGFVIDKFPISRPNLTFSTLTVSNMSPEDSSIYLCSVSDRGNYGYTFGSGTRLTVV.

This clonotype was recorded many times. The J gene is TRBJ2-7, the V gene TRBV18; either TRBD1 or TRBD2 may fit D (5 bases each). CDR1 and CDR2 (germline): KGHSH, LQKENI. Trimming took 0 bases from V and 0 from J, leaving 15 bases between them. This CDR3 has 17 amino acids. The CDR3 loop is CASSPPGTTLSSYEQYF. Here the CDR3 DNA reads TGTGCCAGCTCACCACCAGGGACCACGCTTTCCTCCTACGAGCAGTACTTC.

This clonotype was found many times. The V and J genes are TRBV18 and TRBJ1-4, with a tentative D call TRBD1 (5 bases). The germline V gene has CDR1 KGHSH and CDR2 LQKENI. V dropped 2 bases and J dropped 6 bases, with 13 bases sitting between them. The CDR3 contains 15 residues. The CDR3 bases are TGTGCCAGCTCACCAAAGTCAGGGCGGGATGAAAAACTGTTTTTT. It codes for CASSPKSGRDEKLFF.

This clonotype was counted many times. This sequence joins TRBV5-6 and TRBJ1-5; D perhaps matches TRBD1 (5 bases). V was shortened by 1 base and J by 2 bases, with 16 bases between the two germline ends. Germline V CDR1 and CDR2: SGHDT, YYEEEE. This CDR3 is 17 amino acids long. CDR3 nucleotide sequence: TGTGCCAGCAGCTTGAGCGGGACGGGTTGGGGCAATCAGCCCCAGCATTTT. Its protein is CASSLSGTGWGNQPQHF.

This clonotype was counted many times. The chain employs TRBV5-1 and TRBJ1-6; weak D call: TRBD1 (5 bases). The CDR3 consists of 15 residues. V gave up 4 bases and J gave up 7 bases, with 15 bases separating them. Germline-derived CDR1 and CDR2 are SGHRS and YFSETQ. DNA for the CDR3: TGCGCCAGCAGCCCAGGGACGCTCGGGAATTCACCCCTCCACTTT. Protein sequence: CASSPGTLGNSPLHF.

This clonotype was counted many times. The chain combines TRBV10-3 with TRBJ2-3; no reliable D call. This CDR3 spans 11 amino acids. V dropped 2 bases and J dropped 6 bases, with 3 bases sitting between them. Germline V gene sequence: CDR1 ENHRY, CDR2 SYGVKD. CDR3 coding DNA: TGTGCCATCAGTGAGATGGATACGCAGTATTTT. Translating it yields CAISEMDTQYF.

This clonotype was detected many times. The chain is built from TRBV28 and TRBJ1-2; D is uncertain. The CDR3 contains 16 residues. Looked up from germline, CDR1 is MDHEN and CDR2 is SYDVKM. Trimming stripped 6 bases from V and 0 bases from J, with 17 bases between. The CDR3 here is CASSRTTALTNYGYTF. The CDR3 coding sequence is TGTGCCAGCAGCCGAACTACAGCCCTCACTAACTATGGCTACACCTTC.

Only a few counts were recorded for this clonotype. A much larger clonotype is one base distant, so this may be a read error. The rearrangement joins TRBV6-4 to TRBJ2-3, with a possible D match to TRBD1 (6 bases). This CDR3 has 13 amino acids. Germline V gene sequence: CDR1 MRHNA, CDR2 SNTAGT. The CDR3 bases are TGTGCCAGCAGCCCTTCATGGACAGATATGCAGTATTTT. This codes for CASSPSWTDMQYF.

The chain combines TRBV7-9 with TRBJ2-6, with D perhaps TRBD1 (6 bases). This CDR3 has 19 amino acids. Germline CDR1 is SEHNR and CDR2 is FQNEAQ (reference sequence). Trimming shortened V by 7 bases and J by 0 bases, and 22 bases separated the two germline ends. The DNA for the CDR3 is TGTGCCAGCATCTTTTACCAGGGGACCGACAACTCTGGGGCCAACGTCCTGACTTTC. Translation: CASIFYQGTDNSGANVLTF.